Listed here is a single TCR beta chain. These data belong to a study of blood T cell repertoires in COVID-19. Germline CDR1 SGHRS, CDR2 YFSETQ. The CDR3 is 14 residues long. Losses at the gene ends were 2 bases for V and 8 bases for J; bases not matched to a gene: 6. Measured with immunoSEQ multiplex PCR; TCRdb has only the in-frame clones, and not every one. Counted here are 35,000 to 50,000 clones, roughly 85% occurring once; the ten biggest clones make up about 13%. The sequence derives from a woman in her seventies in a cohort sampled during active COVID-19. Sequencing was carried out using peripheral blood. The rearrangement uses TRBV5-1 and TRBJ2-1; 8 bases match TRBD2. CDR3 nucleotide sequence: TGCGCCAGCAGCTTAGCGGGAGCAAGGGATGAGCAGTTCTTC. Its protein is CASSLAGARDEQFF.